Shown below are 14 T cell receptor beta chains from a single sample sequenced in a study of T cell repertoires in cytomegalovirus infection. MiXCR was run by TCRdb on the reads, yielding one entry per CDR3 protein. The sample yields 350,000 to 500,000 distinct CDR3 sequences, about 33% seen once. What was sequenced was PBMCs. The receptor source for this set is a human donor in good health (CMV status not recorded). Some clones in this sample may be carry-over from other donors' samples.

The CDR3 sequence: CSATSSPTALRAYGYTF. The CDR3 nucleotides are TGCAGTGCGACGAGTTCCCCGACGGCCCTTAGGGCCTATGGCTACACCTTC. The chain links TRBV20-1 to TRBJ1-2; D gene unclear. V lost 6 bases and J lost 4, with 27 bases in between. There are 17 residues in the CDR3. Germline V lookup: CDR1 DFQATT, CDR2 SNEGSKA (reference sequence).

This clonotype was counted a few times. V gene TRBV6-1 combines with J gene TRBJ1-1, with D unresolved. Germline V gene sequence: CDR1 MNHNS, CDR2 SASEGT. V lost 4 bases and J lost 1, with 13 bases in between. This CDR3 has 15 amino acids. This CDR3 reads CASSGIGSPNTEAFF. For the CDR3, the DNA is TGTGCCAGCAGTGGTATTGGGTCTCCGAACACTGAAGCTTTCTTT.

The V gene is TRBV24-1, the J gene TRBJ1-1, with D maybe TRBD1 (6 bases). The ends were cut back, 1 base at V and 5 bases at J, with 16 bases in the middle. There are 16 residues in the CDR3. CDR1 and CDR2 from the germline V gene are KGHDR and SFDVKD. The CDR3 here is CATSDFRAGVRTEAFF. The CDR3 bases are TGTGCCACCAGTGATTTCAGGGCAGGGGTTAGGACTGAAGCTTTCTTT.

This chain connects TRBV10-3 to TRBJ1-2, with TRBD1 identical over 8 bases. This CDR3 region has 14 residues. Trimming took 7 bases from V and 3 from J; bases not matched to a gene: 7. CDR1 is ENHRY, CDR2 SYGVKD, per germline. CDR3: CAIIPPGQDYGYTF. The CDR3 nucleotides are TGTGCCATCATTCCGCCGGGACAGGACTATGGCTACACCTTC.

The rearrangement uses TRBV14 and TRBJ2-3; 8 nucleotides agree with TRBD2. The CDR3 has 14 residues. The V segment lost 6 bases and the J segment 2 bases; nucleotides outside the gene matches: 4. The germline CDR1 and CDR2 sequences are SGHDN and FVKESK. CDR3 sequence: CASRLRGATDTQYF. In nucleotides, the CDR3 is TGTGCCAGCAGGTTGCGGGGGGCCACAGATACGCAGTATTTT.

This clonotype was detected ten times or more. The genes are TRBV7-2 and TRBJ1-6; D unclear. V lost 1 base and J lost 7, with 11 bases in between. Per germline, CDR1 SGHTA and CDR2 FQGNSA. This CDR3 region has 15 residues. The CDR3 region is CASSLDRAVNSPLHF. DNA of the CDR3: TGTGCCAGCAGCTTAGACCGGGCCGTAAATTCACCCCTCCACTTT.

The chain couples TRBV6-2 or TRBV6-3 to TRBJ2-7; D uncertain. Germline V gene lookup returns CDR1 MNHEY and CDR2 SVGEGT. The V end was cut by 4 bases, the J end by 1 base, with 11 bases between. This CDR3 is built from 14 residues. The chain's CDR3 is CASSLQRASYEQYF. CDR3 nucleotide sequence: TGTGCCAGCAGTTTACAACGGGCTTCCTACGAGCAGTACTTC.

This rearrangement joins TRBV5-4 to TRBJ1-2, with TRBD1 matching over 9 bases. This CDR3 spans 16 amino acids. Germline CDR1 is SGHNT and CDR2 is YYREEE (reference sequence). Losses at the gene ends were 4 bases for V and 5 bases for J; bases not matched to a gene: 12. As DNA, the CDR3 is TGTGCCAGCAGCCCGCTCACAGGGGGCGCCGGGTATGGCTACACCTTC. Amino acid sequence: CASSPLTGGAGYGYTF.

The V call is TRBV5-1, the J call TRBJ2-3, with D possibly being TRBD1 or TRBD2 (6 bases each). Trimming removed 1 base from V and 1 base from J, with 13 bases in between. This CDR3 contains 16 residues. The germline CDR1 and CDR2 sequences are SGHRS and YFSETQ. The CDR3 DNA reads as TGCGCCAGCAGCTTGCTACGGGGGCCTGGCACAGATACGCAGTATTTT. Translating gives CASSLLRGPGTDTQYF.

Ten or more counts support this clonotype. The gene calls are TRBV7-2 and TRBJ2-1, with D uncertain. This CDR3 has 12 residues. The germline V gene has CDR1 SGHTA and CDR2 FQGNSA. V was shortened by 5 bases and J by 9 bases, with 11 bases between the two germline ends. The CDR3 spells CASSPNSGEQFF. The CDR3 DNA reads TGTGCCAGCAGCCCGAACTCGGGTGAGCAGTTCTTC.

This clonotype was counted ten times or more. As DNA, the CDR3 is TGTGCCAGCAGCTTAGGGTTGACCGGGTTCAACACTGAAGCTTTCTTT. As protein: CASSLGLTGFNTEAFF. This chain uses TRBV7-2 with TRBJ1-1; D is uncertain. The CDR3 is 16 amino acids. The V end lost 1 base, the J end lost 2 bases, and 14 bases lay between the germline ends. CDR1 and CDR2 (germline): SGHTA, FQGNSA.

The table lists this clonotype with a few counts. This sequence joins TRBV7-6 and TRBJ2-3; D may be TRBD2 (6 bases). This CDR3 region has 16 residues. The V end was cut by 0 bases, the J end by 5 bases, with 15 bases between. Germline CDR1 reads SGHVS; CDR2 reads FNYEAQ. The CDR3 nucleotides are TGTGCCAGCAGCTTAGCTGGGCGGGGTCAACGAGATACGCAGTATTTT. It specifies CASSLAGRGQRDTQYF.

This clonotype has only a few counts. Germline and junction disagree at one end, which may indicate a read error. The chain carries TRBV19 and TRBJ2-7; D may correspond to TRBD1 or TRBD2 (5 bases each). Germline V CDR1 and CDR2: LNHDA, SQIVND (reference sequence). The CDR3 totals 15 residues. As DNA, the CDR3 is TGTGCCAGTAGTGAGGGGCCTCGGGGATCGGTCGAGCGGTACTTC. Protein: CASSEGPRGSVERYF.

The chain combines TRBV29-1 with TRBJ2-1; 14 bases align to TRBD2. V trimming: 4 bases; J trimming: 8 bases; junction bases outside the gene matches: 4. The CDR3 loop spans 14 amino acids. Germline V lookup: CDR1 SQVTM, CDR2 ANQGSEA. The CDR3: CSVARGLAGDEQFF. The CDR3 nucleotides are TGCAGCGTTGCGCGGGGACTAGCGGGGGATGAGCAGTTCTTC.